A selection of T cell receptor beta chains follows, all from one sample in a study of CD8 T cells in Susac syndrome. TCRdb re-called the immunoSEQ multiplex PCR reads with MiXCR, one entry per CDR3 protein. The sample contains 100,000 to 150,000 distinct CDR3 sequences, 90% to 95% of which appear only once. The sequencing input was CD4+ T cells from PBMCs. The receptors stem from a human donor in good health. Each CDR3 is given with its conserved first and last residue. Fields, in order: clone size, V gene, D gene, CDR3 length, J gene, CDR3 protein, CDR3 DNA. A D gene is named only where the DNA matches it firmly. The listing skips clone size in some rows; elsewhere it reads once, few, many or a size class.

clone size: .; V gene: TRBV27; D gene: TRBD1; CDR3 length: 16; J gene: TRBJ2-7; CDR3 protein: CASSSPGTVNSYEQYF; CDR3 DNA: TGTGCCAGCAGTAGCCCAGGGACAGTGAACTCCTACGAGCAGTACTTC
clone size: .; V gene: TRBV3-1; D gene: .; CDR3 length: 14; J gene: TRBJ1-1; CDR3 protein: CASSQVSSNTEAFF; CDR3 DNA: TGTGCCAGCAGCCAAGTCAGTTCGAACACTGAAGCTTTCTTT
clone size: .; V gene: TRBV18; D gene: .; CDR3 length: 13; J gene: TRBJ1-5; CDR3 protein: CASSRRDDQPQHF; CDR3 DNA: TGTGCCAGCTCTCGACGGGACGATCAGCCCCAGCATTTT
clone size: .; V gene: TRBV5-1; D gene: TRBD1; CDR3 length: 15; J gene: TRBJ2-7; CDR3 protein: CASSRDRGGPYEQYF; CDR3 DNA: TGCGCCAGCAGTCGAGACAGGGGTGGGCCCTACGAGCAGTACTTC
clone size: .; V gene: TRBV12-3/TRBV12-4; D gene: TRBD1; CDR3 length: 16; J gene: TRBJ1-1; CDR3 protein: CASSPALGTANTEAFF; CDR3 DNA: TGTGCCAGCAGTCCTGCTTTGGGGACAGCGAACACTGAAGCTTTCTTT
clone size: .; V gene: TRBV5-1; D gene: .; CDR3 length: 17; J gene: TRBJ2-2; CDR3 protein: CASSLSRGNSNTGELFF; CDR3 DNA: TGCGCCAGCAGCTTGTCGAGAGGGAACTCGAACACCGGGGAGCTGTTTTTT
clone size: .; V gene: TRBV5-4; D gene: TRBD1; CDR3 length: 13; J gene: TRBJ1-4; CDR3 protein: CASKGALDEKLFF; CDR3 DNA: TGTGCCAGCAAGGGGGCGCTTGATGAAAAACTGTTTTTT
clone size: .; V gene: TRBV30; D gene: .; CDR3 length: 13; J gene: TRBJ2-5; CDR3 protein: CAWSVIERETQYF; CDR3 DNA: TGTGCCTGGAGTGTGATAGAGAGGGAGACCCAGTACTTC
clone size: .; V gene: TRBV18; D gene: .; CDR3 length: 13; J gene: TRBJ2-3; CDR3 protein: CASSQEATDTQYF; CDR3 DNA: TGTGCCAGCTCACAGGAGGCGACAGATACGCAGTATTTT
clone size: .; V gene: TRBV18; D gene: TRBD2; CDR3 length: 14; J gene: TRBJ2-5; CDR3 protein: CASSLTSGEETQYF; CDR3 DNA: TGTGCCAGCTCACTGACTAGCGGGGAAGAGACCCAGTACTTC
clone size: .; V gene: TRBV5-1; D gene: TRBD2; CDR3 length: 15; J gene: TRBJ2-7; CDR3 protein: CASSSTSGRTYEQYF; CDR3 DNA: TGCGCCAGCAGCTCGACTAGCGGGAGGACCTACGAGCAGTACTTC
clone size: .; V gene: TRBV7-9; D gene: .; CDR3 length: 14; J gene: TRBJ2-2; CDR3 protein: CASRALARAGELFF; CDR3 DNA: TGTGCCAGCAGAGCTCTAGCGAGAGCCGGGGAGCTGTTTTTT
clone size: .; V gene: TRBV5-1; D gene: TRBD2; CDR3 length: 16; J gene: TRBJ2-3; CDR3 protein: CASSIGLAGGPDTQYF; CDR3 DNA: TGCGCCAGCAGCATCGGACTAGCGGGAGGGCCGGATACGCAGTATTTT
clone size: .; V gene: TRBV4-2; D gene: .; CDR3 length: 14; J gene: TRBJ1-1; CDR3 protein: CASSQERMLEEWIF; CDR3 DNA: TGTGCCAGCAGCCAAGAAAGGATGCTGGAGGAGTGGATCTTT
clone size: .; V gene: TRBV2; D gene: .; CDR3 length: 16; J gene: TRBJ2-1; CDR3 protein: CASSFLTLRVYNEQFF; CDR3 DNA: TGTGCCAGCAGTTTCTTGACTCTAAGGGTCTACAATGAGCAGTTCTTC
clone size: .; V gene: TRBV18; D gene: TRBD1; CDR3 length: 13; J gene: TRBJ1-1; CDR3 protein: CASSEGQHIEAFF; CDR3 DNA: TGTGCCAGCTCCGAGGGACAGCACATCGAAGCTTTCTTT
clone size: .; V gene: TRBV13; D gene: TRBD1; CDR3 length: 15; J gene: TRBJ2-7; CDR3 protein: CASSPRQGLGYEQYF; CDR3 DNA: TGTGCCAGCAGCCCCCGACAGGGCTTGGGCTACGAGCAGTACTTC
clone size: .; V gene: TRBV27; D gene: .; CDR3 length: 20; J gene: TRBJ2-7; CDR3 protein: CASSLGDRTQSRRDAYEQYF; CDR3 DNA: TGTGCCAGCAGTTTGGGGGATCGAACCCAATCGAGGCGGGATGCCTACGAGCAGTACTTC
clone size: .; V gene: TRBV20-1; D gene: .; CDR3 length: 11; J gene: TRBJ1-4; CDR3 protein: CSARRGEKLFF; CDR3 DNA: TGCAGTGCGCGTAGGGGTGAAAAACTGTTTTTT
clone size: .; V gene: TRBV29-1; D gene: .; CDR3 length: 12; J gene: TRBJ1-1; CDR3 protein: CSVEVWSSEAFF; CDR3 DNA: TGCAGCGTTGAAGTATGGAGCTCTGAAGCTTTCTTT
clone size: .; V gene: TRBV5-6; D gene: .; CDR3 length: 15; J gene: TRBJ1-1; CDR3 protein: CASSFAGGRSTEAFF; CDR3 DNA: TGTGCCAGCAGCTTCGCCGGGGGTCGGAGCACTGAAGCTTTCTTT
clone size: .; V gene: TRBV21-1; D gene: .; CDR3 length: 19; J gene: TRBJ2-5; CDR3 protein: CASSKALRGGREAQETQYF; CDR3 DNA: TGTGCCAGCAGCAAAGCGCTTCGGGGCGGGAGGGAAGCTCAAGAGACCCAGTACTTC
clone size: .; V gene: TRBV3-1; D gene: .; CDR3 length: 11; J gene: TRBJ2-7; CDR3 protein: CAHHSGYEQYF; CDR3 DNA: TGTGCCCACCATAGCGGCTACGAGCAGTACTTC
clone size: .; V gene: TRBV9; D gene: TRBD1; CDR3 length: 15; J gene: TRBJ2-1; CDR3 protein: CASSAGRGSYNEQFF; CDR3 DNA: TGTGCCAGCAGCGCAGGCAGGGGGTCCTACAATGAGCAGTTCTTC
clone size: .; V gene: TRBV2; D gene: .; CDR3 length: 15; J gene: TRBJ1-5; CDR3 protein: CASSPGQNQNQPQHF; CDR3 DNA: TGTGCCAGCAGCCCCGGACAGAACCAGAATCAGCCCCAGCATTTT
clone size: .; V gene: TRBV7-2; D gene: .; CDR3 length: 11; J gene: TRBJ1-1; CDR3 protein: CASSLWQEAFF; CDR3 DNA: TGTGCCAGCAGCCTCTGGCAGGAAGCTTTCTTT
clone size: .; V gene: TRBV6-2/TRBV6-3; D gene: TRBD1; CDR3 length: 13; J gene: TRBJ2-7; CDR3 protein: CASRKTGGDEQYF; CDR3 DNA: TGTGCCAGCAGAAAGACAGGGGGCGACGAGCAGTACTTC
clone size: few; V gene: TRBV3-1; D gene: .; CDR3 length: 14; J gene: TRBJ1-4; CDR3 protein: CASSQGSQVEKLFF; CDR3 DNA: TGTGCCAGCAGCCAAGGTTCCCAGGTTGAAAAACTGTTTTTT
clone size: .; V gene: TRBV7-2; D gene: .; CDR3 length: 13; J gene: TRBJ2-7; CDR3 protein: CASSIRTGYEQYF; CDR3 DNA: TGTGCCAGCAGCATCCGGACTGGCTACGAGCAGTACTTC
clone size: .; V gene: TRBV5-1; D gene: TRBD2; CDR3 length: 16; J gene: TRBJ2-1; CDR3 protein: CASSPDSGISYNEQFF; CDR3 DNA: TGCGCCAGCAGCCCCGATAGCGGGATCTCCTACAATGAGCAGTTCTTC
clone size: .; V gene: TRBV28; D gene: .; CDR3 length: 14; J gene: TRBJ2-7; CDR3 protein: CASSRPQGRYEQYF; CDR3 DNA: TGTGCCAGCAGCCGACCACAGGGGAGGTACGAGCAGTACTTC
clone size: once; V gene: TRBV19; D gene: TRBD2; CDR3 length: 16; J gene: TRBJ2-3; CDR3 protein: CASSIIAGNPADTQYF; CDR3 DNA: TGTGCCAGTAGTATAATAGCGGGAAACCCGGCAGATACGCAGTATTTT
clone size: .; V gene: TRBV6-5; D gene: TRBD2; CDR3 length: 15; J gene: TRBJ2-5; CDR3 protein: CASSYSREGEKTQYF; CDR3 DNA: TGTGCCAGCAGTTACTCACGGGAGGGGGAGAAGACCCAGTACTTC
clone size: .; V gene: TRBV15; D gene: TRBD2; CDR3 length: 14; J gene: TRBJ2-7; CDR3 protein: CATSRLAGAVEQYF; CDR3 DNA: TGTGCCACCAGCAGACTAGCGGGAGCTGTCGAGCAGTACTTC
clone size: .; V gene: TRBV2; D gene: .; CDR3 length: 13; J gene: TRBJ2-7; CDR3 protein: CASSGTDSYEQYF; CDR3 DNA: TGTGCCAGCAGTGGCACGGACTCCTACGAGCAGTACTTC
clone size: .; V gene: TRBV3-1; D gene: .; CDR3 length: 15; J gene: TRBJ1-3; CDR3 protein: CASSDRIPAGNTIYF; CDR3 DNA: TGTGCCAGCAGCGACAGGATTCCCGCTGGAAACACCATATATTTT
clone size: once; V gene: TRBV18; D gene: TRBD2; CDR3 length: 16; J gene: TRBJ2-1; CDR3 protein: CASSPLELARGNEQFF; CDR3 DNA: TGTGCCAGCTCACCCTTGGAACTAGCGCGTGGCAATGAGCAGTTCTTC
clone size: .; V gene: TRBV5-1; D gene: .; CDR3 length: 15; J gene: TRBJ2-3; CDR3 protein: CASSRGESSTDTQYF; CDR3 DNA: TGCGCCAGCAGTCGAGGGGAGAGCTCGACAGATACGCAGTATTTT
clone size: .; V gene: TRBV4-1; D gene: .; CDR3 length: 14; J gene: TRBJ2-4; CDR3 protein: CASSQALREDIQYF; CDR3 DNA: TGCGCCAGCAGCCAAGCTCTCAGGGAGGACATTCAGTACTTC
clone size: .; V gene: TRBV5-6; D gene: .; CDR3 length: 15; J gene: TRBJ2-3; CDR3 protein: CASSLEQVVPDTQYF; CDR3 DNA: TGTGCCAGCAGCTTGGAACAGGTGGTACCAGATACGCAGTATTTT
clone size: few; V gene: TRBV6-6; D gene: .; CDR3 length: 13; J gene: TRBJ2-3; CDR3 protein: CASRFSSTDTQYF; CDR3 DNA: TGTGCCAGCAGGTTCTCTAGCACAGATACGCAGTATTTT
clone size: once; V gene: TRBV7-6; D gene: .; CDR3 length: 14; J gene: TRBJ2-7; CDR3 protein: CASSLAVNTYEQYF; CDR3 DNA: TGTGCCAGCAGCTTAGCGGTAAATACCTACGAGCAGTACTTC
clone size: .; V gene: TRBV18; D gene: TRBD2; CDR3 length: 15; J gene: TRBJ2-7; CDR3 protein: CASSPRTSKAYEQYF; CDR3 DNA: TGTGCCAGCTCACCAAGGACTAGTAAGGCCTACGAGCAGTACTTC
clone size: .; V gene: TRBV25-1; D gene: TRBD2; CDR3 length: 16; J gene: TRBJ2-1; CDR3 protein: CASRSFLGGTYNEQFF; CDR3 DNA: TGTGCCAGCAGGAGCTTTCTCGGGGGGACCTACAATGAGCAGTTCTTC
clone size: .; V gene: TRBV7-6; D gene: .; CDR3 length: 13; J gene: TRBJ2-5; CDR3 protein: CASSFSTKETQYF; CDR3 DNA: TGTGCCAGCAGCTTCTCGACGAAAGAGACCCAGTACTTC
clone size: .; V gene: TRBV4-2; D gene: TRBD1; CDR3 length: 15; J gene: TRBJ1-5; CDR3 protein: CASSQATGGNQPQHF; CDR3 DNA: TGTGCCAGCAGCCAGGCGACAGGGGGCAATCAGCCCCAGCATTTT
clone size: .; V gene: TRBV5-4; D gene: .; CDR3 length: 13; J gene: TRBJ2-5; CDR3 protein: CASSPEMPGTQYF; CDR3 DNA: TGTGCCAGCAGCCCTGAGATGCCGGGGACCCAGTACTTC
clone size: .; V gene: TRBV29-1; D gene: .; CDR3 length: 13; J gene: TRBJ2-7; CDR3 protein: CSVSALGGYEQYF; CDR3 DNA: TGCAGCGTTTCGGCCCTCGGTGGCTACGAGCAGTACTTC
clone size: .; V gene: TRBV7-2; D gene: .; CDR3 length: 14; J gene: TRBJ2-5; CDR3 protein: CASSSSRGTETQYF; CDR3 DNA: TGTGCCAGCAGCTCCAGCAGGGGAACAGAGACCCAGTACTTC
clone size: once; V gene: TRBV14; D gene: .; CDR3 length: 14; J gene: TRBJ2-3; CDR3 protein: CASSQDLGADTQYF; CDR3 DNA: TGTGCCAGCAGCCAAGATCTAGGGGCAGATACGCAGTATTTT
clone size: .; V gene: TRBV24-1; D gene: .; CDR3 length: 12; J gene: TRBJ2-1; CDR3 protein: CATSDYPGEQFF; CDR3 DNA: TGTGCCACCAGTGATTACCCCGGTGAGCAGTTCTTC
clone size: .; V gene: TRBV5-1; D gene: .; CDR3 length: 15; J gene: TRBJ1-1; CDR3 protein: CASSLVDIGAKEAFF; CDR3 DNA: TGCGCCAGCAGCTTGGTGGACATCGGGGCAAAGGAAGCTTTCTTT
clone size: .; V gene: TRBV3-1; D gene: TRBD1; CDR3 length: 18; J gene: TRBJ2-6; CDR3 protein: CASSQEDRVLAGANVLTF; CDR3 DNA: TGTGCCAGCAGTCAGGAGGACAGGGTTTTGGCTGGGGCCAACGTCCTGACTTTC